Listed below are T cell receptor beta chains from one sample, sequenced in a study of blood T cell repertoires in COVID-19. This table comes from immunoSEQ multiplex PCR, and its TCRdb copy is limited to in-frame clones, with some not included. The table includes around 190,000 clones, roughly 77% detected once. Sequencing was carried out using PBMCs or T cells enriched from blood (not recorded which). The origin of the receptors is a man aged 35-49 years who had recovered from COVID-19. The CDR3 runs from the conserved cysteine through the conserved F or W. A D gene is named only where the DNA matches it firmly. The listing skips clone size in some rows; elsewhere it reads once, few, many or a size class.

D: .; J: TRBJ2-2; size: .; V: TRBV10-1; DNA: TGCGCCAGCAGTGTCACGGTTTATGGCGGGGAGCTGTTTTTT; CDR3: CASSVTVYGGELFF
D: TRBD1; J: TRBJ1-4; size: .; V: TRBV20-1; DNA: TGCAGTGCTAGTCCCGGGACAGGGAGGGAAAAACTGTTTTTT; CDR3: CSASPGTGREKLFF
D: .; J: TRBJ2-5; size: .; V: TRBV7-8; DNA: TGTGCCGCGACTAGGAGTAGAACAGAGACCCAGTACTTC; CDR3: CAATRSRTETQYF
D: .; J: TRBJ1-2; size: few; V: TRBV5-1; DNA: TGCGCCAGCAGCATACGGAACTATGGCTACACCTTC; CDR3: CASSIRNYGYTF
D: .; J: TRBJ1-5; size: few; V: TRBV2; DNA: TGTGCCAGCAGCCGTGGACAGAGCAATCAGCCCCAGCATTTT; CDR3: CASSRGQSNQPQHF
D: .; J: TRBJ1-4; size: .; V: TRBV27; DNA: TGTGCCAGCAGGACTGGACAGAGGCGGAATGAAAAACTGTTTTTT; CDR3: CASRTGQRRNEKLFF
D: TRBD2; J: TRBJ2-1; size: .; V: TRBV10-3; DNA: TGTGCCACCAACGGGCGAAGCGGGGGGTTCGATGAGCAGTTCTTC; CDR3: CATNGRSGGFDEQFF
D: .; J: TRBJ2-2; size: .; V: TRBV2; DNA: TGTGCCAGCAGGCAGGAGGGAACGAACACCGGGGAGCTGTTTTTT; CDR3: CASRQEGTNTGELFF
D: .; J: TRBJ2-3; size: .; V: TRBV6-6; DNA: TGTGCCAGCCGGGACCCGGGAGACGCAGATACGCAGTATTTT; CDR3: CASRDPGDADTQYF
D: .; J: TRBJ1-4; size: .; V: TRBV5-5; DNA: TGTGCCAGCAGCCCCCGGGGGGGGCCTTCGACTAATGAAAAACTGTTTTTT; CDR3: CASSPRGGPSTNEKLFF
D: .; J: TRBJ2-5; size: .; V: TRBV7-2; DNA: TGTGCCAGCAGCTTAGGGCGGGAAACTCGGACCCAGTACTTC; CDR3: CASSLGRETRTQYF
D: TRBD1; J: TRBJ1-2; size: .; V: TRBV11-2; DNA: TGTGCCAGCAGCTTAAGTACAGGGGGCGGCACCTTC; CDR3: CASSLSTGGGTF
D: TRBD2; J: TRBJ2-7; size: .; V: TRBV5-1; DNA: TGCGCCAGCAGCGAAGGACTAGCGGAAGAGCAGTACTTC; CDR3: CASSEGLAEEQYF
D: .; J: TRBJ1-2; size: few; V: TRBV2; DNA: TGTGCCAGCAGTGAGGGGAGGGATGGGGCCTATGGCTACACCTTC; CDR3: CASSEGRDGAYGYTF
D: .; J: TRBJ2-1; size: .; V: TRBV5-1; DNA: TGCGCCAGCAGCTTGGACAGTAGATCCTACAATGAGCAGTTCTTC; CDR3: CASSLDSRSYNEQFF
D: .; J: TRBJ1-6; size: .; V: TRBV11-1; DNA: TGTGCCAGCACCCACCAGGGGAGGGATTCACCCCTCCACTTT; CDR3: CASTHQGRDSPLHF
D: TRBD2; J: TRBJ2-3; size: few; V: TRBV9; DNA: TGTGCCAGCAGCGTTAGCGGGGGCACAGATACGCAGTATTTT; CDR3: CASSVSGGTDTQYF
D: TRBD1; J: TRBJ1-5; size: .; V: TRBV15; DNA: TGTGCCACAAGCACCGGGCGGGACAGGGGATCCGAAAATCAGCCCCAGCATTTT; CDR3: CATSTGRDRGSENQPQHF
D: .; J: TRBJ2-7; size: .; V: TRBV5-8; DNA: TGTGCCAGCAGTCGTAAACGTGCCGGGACTCATGCCTACGAGCAGTACTTC; CDR3: CASSRKRAGTHAYEQYF
D: .; J: TRBJ1-1; size: .; V: TRBV24-1; DNA: TGTGCCACCAGGGGGGAGGGGTACGGTGAAGCTTTCTTT; CDR3: CATRGEGYGEAFF
D: TRBD1; J: TRBJ1-5; size: .; V: TRBV5-1; DNA: TGCGCCAGCAGCCCGGACAGGGGATCGGGTCAGCCCCAGCATTTT; CDR3: CASSPDRGSGQPQHF
D: .; J: TRBJ1-2; size: .; V: TRBV18; DNA: TGTGCCAGCTCACCACCGTCAGGACTCTATGGCTACACCTTC; CDR3: CASSPPSGLYGYTF
D: .; J: TRBJ1-2; size: .; V: TRBV29-1; DNA: TGCAGCGTTCCGGTTGGGGACACTAACTATGGCTACACCTTC; CDR3: CSVPVGDTNYGYTF
D: TRBD2; J: TRBJ2-1; size: .; V: TRBV25-1; DNA: TGTGCCAGCAGCCGCAGCGGGGGGAACTACAATGAGCAGTTCTTC; CDR3: CASSRSGGNYNEQFF
D: TRBD1; J: TRBJ2-3; size: once; V: TRBV24-1; DNA: TGTGCCACCAGTGATTCACCGGGACAGGGTTCTGGAGATACGCAGTATTTT; CDR3: CATSDSPGQGSGDTQYF
D: .; J: TRBJ2-1; size: .; V: TRBV11-2; DNA: TGTGCCAGCAGCTTAGCGCCGAGCTCCTACAATGAGCAGTTCTTC; CDR3: CASSLAPSSYNEQFF
D: TRBD2; J: TRBJ2-7; size: .; V: TRBV19; DNA: TGTGCCAGTTCTCGGGGGGGACTAGCGGGTTACGAGCAGTACTTC; CDR3: CASSRGGLAGYEQYF
D: TRBD2; J: TRBJ2-5; size: few; V: TRBV28; DNA: TGTGCCAGCAGTACCAAGCGGGAGGTGGAGACCCAGTACTTC; CDR3: CASSTKREVETQYF
D: .; J: TRBJ1-6; size: .; V: TRBV7-6; DNA: TGTGCCAGCAGCCAAAGGGGCTCCTATAATTCACCCCTCCACTTT; CDR3: CASSQRGSYNSPLHF
D: TRBD2; J: TRBJ2-1; size: .; V: TRBV27; DNA: TGTGCCAGCAGTTCACTAGCGAATGGGCACAATGAGCAGTTCTTC; CDR3: CASSSLANGHNEQFF
D: .; J: TRBJ2-3; size: .; V: TRBV5-4; DNA: TGTGCCAGCAGGGGAGGATTTCTGGCGGATCCTGGGGATACGCAGTATTTT; CDR3: CASRGGFLADPGDTQYF
D: TRBD1; J: TRBJ2-7; size: .; V: TRBV6-5; DNA: TGTGCCAGCAGCCCCGGGGCCGGGACAGCCTACGAGCAGTACTTC; CDR3: CASSPGAGTAYEQYF
D: .; J: TRBJ2-7; size: .; V: TRBV5-5; DNA: TGTGCCAGCAGCTTCGGGGGAACCTACGAGCAGTACTTC; CDR3: CASSFGGTYEQYF
D: TRBD1; J: TRBJ1-2; size: .; V: TRBV10-3; DNA: TGTGCCATCAGCGCCCCAGGGGGATCCAACTATGGCTACACCTTC; CDR3: CAISAPGGSNYGYTF
D: TRBD1; J: TRBJ1-6; size: .; V: TRBV3-1/TRBV3-2; DNA: TGTGCCAGCAGCCAAGGGGGGGGACAGGGTGGTTCACCCCTCCACTTT; CDR3: CASSQGGGQGGSPLHF
D: .; J: TRBJ1-2; size: few; V: TRBV5-6; DNA: TGTGCCAGCAGCTTGGTAGCGGGAGTGTATGGCTACACCTTC; CDR3: CASSLVAGVYGYTF
D: .; J: TRBJ1-1; size: .; V: TRBV20-1; DNA: TGCAGTGCGAGACAGAACACTGAAGCTTTCTTT; CDR3: CSARQNTEAFF
D: .; J: TRBJ2-3; size: .; V: TRBV19; DNA: TGTGCCAGTAGTCAGGGCAGGGTGGGGACAGATACGCAGTATTTT; CDR3: CASSQGRVGTDTQYF
D: .; J: TRBJ2-4; size: .; V: TRBV7-9; DNA: TGTGCCAGCAGCCCCCTCGGGGATTCCAAAAACATTCAGTACTTC; CDR3: CASSPLGDSKNIQYF
D: TRBD1; J: TRBJ2-3; size: .; V: TRBV2; DNA: TGTGCCAGCAGTGTGGTACAGGGGACAGATACGCAGTATTTT; CDR3: CASSVVQGTDTQYF
D: TRBD1; J: TRBJ1-4; size: few; V: TRBV6-5; DNA: TGTGCCACGTCACCGGGACAGATTAATGAAAAACTGTTTTTT; CDR3: CATSPGQINEKLFF
D: .; J: TRBJ2-7; size: few; V: TRBV11-2; DNA: TGTGCCAGCAGCCCCGGACCGGACAGCTCCTACGAGCAGTACTTC; CDR3: CASSPGPDSSYEQYF
D: TRBD2; J: TRBJ2-6; size: .; V: TRBV6-6; DNA: TGTGCCAGCAGTCCATCCCGTAGCGGGGGGGGAGGGGCCAACGTCCTGACTTTC; CDR3: CASSPSRSGGGGANVLTF
D: TRBD1; J: TRBJ1-1; size: few; V: TRBV5-5; DNA: TGTGCCAGCGGCCTCTCCGGACAGGGTCGCACTGAAGCTTTCTTT; CDR3: CASGLSGQGRTEAFF
D: .; J: TRBJ2-3; size: .; V: TRBV18; DNA: TGTGCCAGCTCATACTACAGCACAGATACGCAGTATTTT; CDR3: CASSYYSTDTQYF
D: TRBD1; J: TRBJ2-7; size: .; V: TRBV5-1; DNA: TGCGCCAGCAGCTCGGACAGGGGCTACGAGCAGTACTTC; CDR3: CASSSDRGYEQYF
D: TRBD1; J: TRBJ1-2; size: .; V: TRBV10-3; DNA: TGTGCCATCAGCCAGGGGGCCACAGGGGGCTACACCTTC; CDR3: CAISQGATGGYTF
D: .; J: TRBJ1-1; size: .; V: TRBV29-1; DNA: TGCAGCGCCAAGGGACTGATGAACACTGAAGCTTTCTTT; CDR3: CSAKGLMNTEAFF
D: .; J: TRBJ1-1; size: .; V: TRBV27; DNA: TGTGCCAGCAGTTTCAAGCCGAACACTGAAGCTTTCTTT; CDR3: CASSFKPNTEAFF
D: TRBD2; J: TRBJ2-4; size: .; V: TRBV30; DNA: TGTGCCTGGATGCCCCGGACTAGCGGGATTGGAGGGTACATTCAGTACTTC; CDR3: CAWMPRTSGIGGYIQYF
D: TRBD1; J: TRBJ1-5; size: .; V: TRBV5-1; DNA: TGCGCCAGCAGCACAGGGGGCGGCAATCAGCCCCAGCATTTT; CDR3: CASSTGGGNQPQHF
D: .; J: TRBJ2-1; size: medium-sized; V: TRBV5-1; DNA: TGCGCCAGCAGTAATTCAGGATCCTACAATGAGCAGTTCTTC; CDR3: CASSNSGSYNEQFF
D: .; J: TRBJ1-3; size: .; V: TRBV20-1; DNA: TGCAGTGCTAGTCCTGGGGGCAGGGGAAACACCATATATTTT; CDR3: CSASPGGRGNTIYF
D: .; J: TRBJ2-7; size: .; V: TRBV27; DNA: TGTGCCAGCAGTTTGTCCCCTCCCGGTGTACAGTACTTC; CDR3: CASSLSPPGVQYF
D: .; J: TRBJ2-1; size: .; V: TRBV12-5; DNA: TGTGCTAGTGGATACTACAATGAGCAGTTCTTC; CDR3: CASGYYNEQFF
D: .; J: TRBJ2-3; size: .; V: TRBV18; DNA: TGTGCCAGCTCCCCCTGGGAGATTCGCACAGATACGCAGTATTTT; CDR3: CASSPWEIRTDTQYF
D: .; J: TRBJ2-2; size: .; V: TRBV2; DNA: TGTGCCAGCAGTGACAGGGTAAACACCGGGGAGCTGTTTTTT; CDR3: CASSDRVNTGELFF
D: .; J: TRBJ2-5; size: .; V: TRBV12-5; DNA: TGTGCTAGTGGTTTGGTACTAGGGTCTGCTCAAGAGACCCAGTACTTC; CDR3: CASGLVLGSAQETQYF
D: .; J: TRBJ1-1; size: few; V: TRBV7-9; DNA: TGTGCCAGCACCCCCGGGTTTCTGGGCACTGAAGCTTTCTTT; CDR3: CASTPGFLGTEAFF